This TCR beta chain was obtained from a study of blood T cell repertoires in COVID-19. Overall study context: The origin of the acute and convalescent COVID-19 samples was the United States, Italy and Spain. The cDNA or gDNA used as material had been derived from T cells, B-cell-depleted T cells, or PBMCs.

In the original analysis: By means of reference gene primer amplification, nucleated cell counts were estimated. Assay: immunoSEQ multiplex PCR; the TCRdb copy retains only in-frame clones and omits some. V, J and clone size reflect that table, while D and trimming were determined from the DNA. This repertoire shows hundreds of thousands of clones, 82% found once; its top ten account for around 12%. The CDR3 totals 14 residues. V gave up 7 bases and J gave up 1 base; unmatched junction bases: 4. CDR1 and CDR2 (germline): ENHRY, SYGVKD. The receptor's source is an older woman with active or convalescent COVID-19. Sequenced material: peripheral blood. This sequence joins TRBV10-3 and TRBJ1-1; 9 bases align to TRBD1. The CDR3 bases are TGTGCCATCAATCGGGGACAGGGGAACACTGAAGCTTTCTTT. It codes for CAINRGQGNTEAFF.